The present entry profiles one TCR beta chain with its context. Sequenced by immunoSEQ multiplex PCR; TCRdb stores in-frame clones only, minus some. Altogether roughly 130,000 clones are present, more than 80% being singletons, with the ten largest covering over 9%. This sample is part of a study of blood T cell repertoires in COVID-19. The CDR3 contains 15 residues. J gave up 1 base and V 4 bases, and 5 bases lay outside the gene matches. Germline CDR1 and CDR2: MNHEY and SMNVEV (reference sequence). The chain links TRBV27 to TRBJ1-1; 8 bases align to TRBD1. What was sequenced was peripheral blood. This TCR was recovered from a woman in her sixties or seventies with acute or convalescent COVID-19. The CDR3 DNA reads TGTGCCAGCAGTTCATGGGACAGGCGGAACACTGAAGCTTTCTTT. Amino acid sequence: CASSSWDRRNTEAFF.